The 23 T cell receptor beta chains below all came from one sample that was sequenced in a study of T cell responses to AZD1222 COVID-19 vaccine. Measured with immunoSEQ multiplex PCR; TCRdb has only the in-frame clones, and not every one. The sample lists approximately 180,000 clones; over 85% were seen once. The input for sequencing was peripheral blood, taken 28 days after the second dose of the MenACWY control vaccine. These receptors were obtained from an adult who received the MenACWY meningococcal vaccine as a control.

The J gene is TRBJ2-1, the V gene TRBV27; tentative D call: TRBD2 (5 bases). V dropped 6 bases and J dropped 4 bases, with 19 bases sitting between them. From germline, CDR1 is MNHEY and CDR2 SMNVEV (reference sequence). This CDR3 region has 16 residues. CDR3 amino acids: CASSLARAVKYNEQFF. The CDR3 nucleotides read TGTGCCAGCAGCCTAGCCCGGGCAGTGAAGTACAATGAGCAGTTCTTC.

CDR3 DNA: TGTGCCAGCAGCCCTGAACTTTCCTACGAGCAGTACTTC. Amino acid sequence: CASSPELSYEQYF. The chain recombines TRBV11-2 with TRBJ2-7, with D unresolved. CDR3 size: 13 residues. Germline CDR1 is SGHAT and CDR2 is FQNNGV. Deletions cut 5 bases from V and 1 base from J, with 9 bases between.

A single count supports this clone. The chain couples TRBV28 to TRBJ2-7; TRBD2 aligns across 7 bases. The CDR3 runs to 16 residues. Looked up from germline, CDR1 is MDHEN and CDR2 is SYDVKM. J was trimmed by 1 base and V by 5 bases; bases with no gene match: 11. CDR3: CASSPLSDGRSYEQYF. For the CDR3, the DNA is TGTGCCAGCAGTCCTTTGAGTGACGGGAGGTCCTACGAGCAGTACTTC.

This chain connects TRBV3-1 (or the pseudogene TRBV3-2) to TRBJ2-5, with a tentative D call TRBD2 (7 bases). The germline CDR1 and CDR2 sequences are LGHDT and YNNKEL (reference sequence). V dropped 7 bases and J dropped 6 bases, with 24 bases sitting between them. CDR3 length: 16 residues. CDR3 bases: TGTGCCAGCACCCACCATGGGGGGGCCCAGGGAAAGACCCAGTACTTC. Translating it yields CASTHHGGAQGKTQYF.

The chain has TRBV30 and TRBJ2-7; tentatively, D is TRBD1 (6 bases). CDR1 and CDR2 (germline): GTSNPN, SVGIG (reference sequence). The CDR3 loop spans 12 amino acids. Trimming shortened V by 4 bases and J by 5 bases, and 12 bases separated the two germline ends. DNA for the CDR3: TGTGCCTGGACCCCTCAGGGGAACGAGCAGTACTTC. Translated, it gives CAWTPQGNEQYF.

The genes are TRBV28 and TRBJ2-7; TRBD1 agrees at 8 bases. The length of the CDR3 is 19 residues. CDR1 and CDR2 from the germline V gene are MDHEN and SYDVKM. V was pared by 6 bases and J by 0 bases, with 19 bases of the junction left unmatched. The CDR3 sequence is CASRAQTGAQTGVSYEQYF. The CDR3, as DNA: TGTGCCAGCAGGGCACAGACAGGGGCACAGACAGGGGTCTCCTACGAGCAGTACTTC.

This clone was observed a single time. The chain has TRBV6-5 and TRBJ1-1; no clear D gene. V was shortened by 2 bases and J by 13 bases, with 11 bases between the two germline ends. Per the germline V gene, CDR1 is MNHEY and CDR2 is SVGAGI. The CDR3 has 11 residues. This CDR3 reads CASSYADRYFF. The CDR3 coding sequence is TGTGCCAGCAGTTACGCCGATCGTTATTTCTTT.

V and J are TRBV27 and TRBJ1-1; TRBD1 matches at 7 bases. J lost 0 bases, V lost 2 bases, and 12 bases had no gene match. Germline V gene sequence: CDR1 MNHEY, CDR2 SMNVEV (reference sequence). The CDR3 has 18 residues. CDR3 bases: TGTGCCAGCAGTTTACTGGTCTCGCGGGACAGAATGAACACTGAAGCTTTCTTT. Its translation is CASSLLVSRDRMNTEAFF.

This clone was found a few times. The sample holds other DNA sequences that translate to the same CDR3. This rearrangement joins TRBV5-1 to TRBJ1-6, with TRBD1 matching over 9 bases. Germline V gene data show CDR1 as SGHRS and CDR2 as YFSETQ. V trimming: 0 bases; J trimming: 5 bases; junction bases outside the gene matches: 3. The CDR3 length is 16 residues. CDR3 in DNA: TGCGCCAGCAGCTTGGCCGGACAGGGGAATAATTCACCCCTCCACTTT. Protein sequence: CASSLAGQGNNSPLHF.

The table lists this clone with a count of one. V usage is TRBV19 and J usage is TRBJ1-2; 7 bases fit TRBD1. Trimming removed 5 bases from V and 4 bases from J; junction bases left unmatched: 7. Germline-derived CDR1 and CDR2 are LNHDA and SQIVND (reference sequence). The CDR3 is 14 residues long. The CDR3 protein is CASSLRTGPYGYTF. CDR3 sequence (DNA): TGTGCCAGTAGTCTAAGGACAGGACCCTATGGCTACACCTTC.

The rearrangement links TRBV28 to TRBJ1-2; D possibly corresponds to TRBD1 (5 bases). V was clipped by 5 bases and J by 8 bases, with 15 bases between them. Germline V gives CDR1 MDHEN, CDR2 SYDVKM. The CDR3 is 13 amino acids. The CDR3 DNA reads TGTGCCAGCAGTCCCCGGGTGGCAGGGGGCTACACCTTC. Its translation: CASSPRVAGGYTF.

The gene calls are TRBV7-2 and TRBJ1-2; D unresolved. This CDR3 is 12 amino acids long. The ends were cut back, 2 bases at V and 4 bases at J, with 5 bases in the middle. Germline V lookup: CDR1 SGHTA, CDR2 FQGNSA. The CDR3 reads CASSLNFYGYTF. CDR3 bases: TGTGCCAGCAGCTTAAACTTCTATGGCTACACCTTC.

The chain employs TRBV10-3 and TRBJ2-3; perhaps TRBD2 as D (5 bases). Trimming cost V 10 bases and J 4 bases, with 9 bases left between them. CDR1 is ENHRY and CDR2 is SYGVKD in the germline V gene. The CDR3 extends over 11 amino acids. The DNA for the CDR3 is TGTGCCACGACGGAGGCAGATACGCAGTATTTT. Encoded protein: CATTEADTQYF.

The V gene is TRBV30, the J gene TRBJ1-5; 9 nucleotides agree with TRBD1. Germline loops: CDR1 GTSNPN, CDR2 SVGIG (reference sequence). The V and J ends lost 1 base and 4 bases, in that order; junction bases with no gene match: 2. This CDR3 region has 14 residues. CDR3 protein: CAWSGDRANQPQHF. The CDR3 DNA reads TGTGCCTGGAGTGGGGACAGGGCGAATCAGCCCCAGCATTTT. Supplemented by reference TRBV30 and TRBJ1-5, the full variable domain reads SQTIHQWPATLVQPVGSPLSLECTVEGTSNPNLYWYRQAAGRGLQLLFYSVGIGQISSEVPQNLSASRPQDRQFILSSKKLLLSDSGFYLCAWSGDRANQPQHFGDGTRLSIL.

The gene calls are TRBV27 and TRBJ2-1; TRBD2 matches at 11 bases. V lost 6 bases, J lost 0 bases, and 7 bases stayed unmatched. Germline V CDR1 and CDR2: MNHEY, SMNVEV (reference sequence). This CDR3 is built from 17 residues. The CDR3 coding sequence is TGTGCCAGCAGGCTTTTAGCGGGAGGGAGCTCCTACAATGAGCAGTTCTTC. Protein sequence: CASRLLAGGSSYNEQFF.

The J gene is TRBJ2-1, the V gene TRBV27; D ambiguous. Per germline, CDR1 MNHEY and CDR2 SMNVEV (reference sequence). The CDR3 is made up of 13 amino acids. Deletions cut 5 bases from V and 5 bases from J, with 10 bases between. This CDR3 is CASSPWGNNEQFF. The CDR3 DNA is TGTGCCAGCAGTCCCTGGGGAAACAATGAGCAGTTCTTC.

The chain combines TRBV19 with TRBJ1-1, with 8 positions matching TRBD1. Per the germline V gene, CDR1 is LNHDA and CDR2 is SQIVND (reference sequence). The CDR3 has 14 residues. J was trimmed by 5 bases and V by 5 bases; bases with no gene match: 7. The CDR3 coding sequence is TGTGCCAGTAGTTTAACAGGGGGTAGGACTGAAGCTTTCTTT. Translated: CASSLTGGRTEAFF.

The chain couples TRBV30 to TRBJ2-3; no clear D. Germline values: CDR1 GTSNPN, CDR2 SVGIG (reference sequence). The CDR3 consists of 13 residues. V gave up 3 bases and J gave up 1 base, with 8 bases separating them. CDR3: CAWSPSGTDTQYF. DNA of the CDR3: TGTGCCTGGAGCCCTTCCGGCACAGATACGCAGTATTTT. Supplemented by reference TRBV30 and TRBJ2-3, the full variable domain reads SQTIHQWPATLVQPVGSPLSLECTVEGTSNPNLYWYRQAAGRGLQLLFYSVGIGQISSEVPQNLSASRPQDRQFILSSKKLLLSDSGFYLCAWSPSGTDTQYFGPGTRLTVL.

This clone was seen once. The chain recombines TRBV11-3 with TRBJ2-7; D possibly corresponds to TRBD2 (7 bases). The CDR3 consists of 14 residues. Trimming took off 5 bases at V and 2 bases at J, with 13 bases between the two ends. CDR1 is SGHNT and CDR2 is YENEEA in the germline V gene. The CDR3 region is CASSEGGGPYEQYF. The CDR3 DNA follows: TGTGCCAGCAGCGAGGGGGGAGGGCCCTACGAGCAGTACTTC.

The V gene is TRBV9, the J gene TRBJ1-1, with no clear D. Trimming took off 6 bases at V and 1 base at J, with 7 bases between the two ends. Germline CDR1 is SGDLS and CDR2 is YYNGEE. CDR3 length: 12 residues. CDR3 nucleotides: TGTGCCAGCAACATTCGGAACACTGAAGCTTTCTTT. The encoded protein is CASNIRNTEAFF.

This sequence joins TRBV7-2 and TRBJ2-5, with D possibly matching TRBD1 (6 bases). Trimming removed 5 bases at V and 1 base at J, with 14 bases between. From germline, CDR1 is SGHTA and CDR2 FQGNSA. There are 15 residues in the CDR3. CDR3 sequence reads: CASSLNGQSQETQYF. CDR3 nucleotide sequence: TGTGCCAGCAGCCTAAATGGACAGAGCCAAGAGACCCAGTACTTC.

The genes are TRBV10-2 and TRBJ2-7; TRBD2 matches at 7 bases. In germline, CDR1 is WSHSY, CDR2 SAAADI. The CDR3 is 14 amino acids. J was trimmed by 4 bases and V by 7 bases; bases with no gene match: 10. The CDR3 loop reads CASTAAGAGYEQYF. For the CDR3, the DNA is TGCGCCAGCACCGCGGCGGGAGCCGGTTACGAGCAGTACTTC.

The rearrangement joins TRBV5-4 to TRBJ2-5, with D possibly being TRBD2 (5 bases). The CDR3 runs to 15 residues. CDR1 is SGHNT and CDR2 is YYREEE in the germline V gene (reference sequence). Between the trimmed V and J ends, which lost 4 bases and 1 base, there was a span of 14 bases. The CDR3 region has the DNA TGTGCCAGCAGCCCTCCCCAAGCGGTCCAAGAGACCCAGTACTTC. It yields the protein CASSPPQAVQETQYF.